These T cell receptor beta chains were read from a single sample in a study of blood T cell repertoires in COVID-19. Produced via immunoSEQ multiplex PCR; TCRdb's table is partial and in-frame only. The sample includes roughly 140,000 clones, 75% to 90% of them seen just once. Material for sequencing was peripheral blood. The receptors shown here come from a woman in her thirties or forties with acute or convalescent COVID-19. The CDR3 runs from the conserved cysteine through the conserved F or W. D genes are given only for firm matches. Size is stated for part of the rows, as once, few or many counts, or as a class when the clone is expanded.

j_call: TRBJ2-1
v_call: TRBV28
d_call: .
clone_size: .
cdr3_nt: TGTGCCAGCAGTTTAGTTAACAACAATGAGCAGTTCTTC
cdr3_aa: CASSLVNNNEQFF

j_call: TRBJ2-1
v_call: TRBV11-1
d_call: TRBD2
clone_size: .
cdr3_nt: TGTGCCAGCAGCTGGACTAGCGGGTTCTACAATGAGCAGTTCTTC
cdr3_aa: CASSWTSGFYNEQFF

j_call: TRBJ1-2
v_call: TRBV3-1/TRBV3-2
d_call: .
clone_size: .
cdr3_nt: TGTGCCAGCAGCCAAGATATAACAGGGACAAGTGGCTACACCTTC
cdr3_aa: CASSQDITGTSGYTF

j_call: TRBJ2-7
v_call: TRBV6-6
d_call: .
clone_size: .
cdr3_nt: TGTGCCAGCAGTTACTTGGGGGGAGGCTCCTACGAGCAGTACTTC
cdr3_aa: CASSYLGGGSYEQYF

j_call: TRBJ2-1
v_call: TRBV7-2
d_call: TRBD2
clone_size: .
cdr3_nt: TGTGCCAGCAGCTTAGCGGGACTAGCGGAGACGAAGCAGTTCTTC
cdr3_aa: CASSLAGLAETKQFF

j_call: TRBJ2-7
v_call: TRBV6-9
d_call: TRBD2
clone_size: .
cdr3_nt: TGTGCCACCGCCACTAGCGGGAGCGCTCCCTACTACGAGCAGTACTTC
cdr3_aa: CATATSGSAPYYEQYF

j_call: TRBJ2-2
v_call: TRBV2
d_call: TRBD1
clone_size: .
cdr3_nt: TGTGCCAGCAGGCCGGAAACAGGGGCGAACACCGGGGAGCTGTTTTTT
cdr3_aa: CASRPETGANTGELFF

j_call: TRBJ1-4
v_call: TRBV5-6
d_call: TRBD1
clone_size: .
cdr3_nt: TGTGCCAGCAGCCGGCCGACAGGGGCTAATGAAAAACTGTTTTTT
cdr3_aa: CASSRPTGANEKLFF

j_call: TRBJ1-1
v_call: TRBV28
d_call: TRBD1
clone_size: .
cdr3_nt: TGTGCCAGCAGTTTGGCCGGGACAGAGAACACTGAAGCTTTCTTT
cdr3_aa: CASSLAGTENTEAFF

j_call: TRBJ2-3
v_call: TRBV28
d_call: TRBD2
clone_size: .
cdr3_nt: TGTGCCAGCACCTCCGGGGGGTCAGATACGCAGTATTTT
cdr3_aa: CASTSGGSDTQYF

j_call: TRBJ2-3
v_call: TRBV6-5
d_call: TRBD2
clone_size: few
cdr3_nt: TGTGCCAGCAGCCACGGGGGGACTAGCACAGATACGCAGTATTTT
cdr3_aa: CASSHGGTSTDTQYF

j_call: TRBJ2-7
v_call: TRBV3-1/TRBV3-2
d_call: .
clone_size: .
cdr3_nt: TGTGCCAGCAGCCAAGACTCTCAGTTCGGCGGGGAGCAGTACTTC
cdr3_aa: CASSQDSQFGGEQYF

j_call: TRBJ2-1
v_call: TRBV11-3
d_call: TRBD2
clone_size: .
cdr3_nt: TGTGCCAGCAGCCAGCGGGTAGCGGGAGAGAATGAGCAGTTCTTC
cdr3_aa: CASSQRVAGENEQFF

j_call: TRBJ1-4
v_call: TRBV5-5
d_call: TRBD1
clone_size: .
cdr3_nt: TGTGCCAGCAGCTTACCGGGACAGGGGGCGGTGAGAGAAAAACTGTTTTTT
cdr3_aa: CASSLPGQGAVREKLFF

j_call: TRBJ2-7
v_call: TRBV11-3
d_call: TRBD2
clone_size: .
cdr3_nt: TGTGCCAGCAGCTCCCGGGATAGCGGGGCCTACGAGCAGTACTTC
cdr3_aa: CASSSRDSGAYEQYF

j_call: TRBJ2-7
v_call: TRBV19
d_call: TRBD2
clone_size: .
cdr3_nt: TGTGCCAGTAGCGCTACAGGACCTTTAGCGGGAGCCCGGTACGAGCAGTACTTC
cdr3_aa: CASSATGPLAGARYEQYF

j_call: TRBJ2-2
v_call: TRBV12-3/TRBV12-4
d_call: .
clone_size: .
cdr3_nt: TGTGCCAGCGAATACAGAAACACCGGGGAGCTGTTTTTT
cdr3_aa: CASEYRNTGELFF

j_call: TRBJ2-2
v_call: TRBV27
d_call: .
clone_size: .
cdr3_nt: TGTGCCAGCAGTGAGGGACTGTACACCGGGGAGCTGTTTTTT
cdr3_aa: CASSEGLYTGELFF

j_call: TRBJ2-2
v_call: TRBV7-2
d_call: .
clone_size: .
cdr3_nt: TGTGCCAGCAGCTTATATCCATCCGCGGGGGAGCTGTTTTTT
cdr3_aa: CASSLYPSAGELFF

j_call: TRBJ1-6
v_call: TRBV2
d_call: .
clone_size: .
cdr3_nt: TGTGCCAGCGTGTCAGGTGCTTTTTATAATTCACCCCTCCACTTT
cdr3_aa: CASVSGAFYNSPLHF

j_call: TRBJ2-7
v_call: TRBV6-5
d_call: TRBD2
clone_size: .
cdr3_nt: TGTGCCAGCAGCCTGGGTGGGACTAGTGGTGAGCAGTACTTC
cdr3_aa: CASSLGGTSGEQYF

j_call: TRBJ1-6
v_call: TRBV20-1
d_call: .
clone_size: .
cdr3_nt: TGCAGTGCTAGTCAGGGCGGTAATTCACCCCTCCACTTT
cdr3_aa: CSASQGGNSPLHF

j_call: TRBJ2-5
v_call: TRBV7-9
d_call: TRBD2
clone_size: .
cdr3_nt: TGTGCCAGCAGCTTGGGACTAGTGGAAGAGACCCAGTACTTC
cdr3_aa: CASSLGLVEETQYF

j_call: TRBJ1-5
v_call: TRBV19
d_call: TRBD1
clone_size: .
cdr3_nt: TGTGCCAGTATCGAGGACAGGGGGCAAGGCAATCAGCCCCAGCATTTT
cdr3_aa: CASIEDRGQGNQPQHF

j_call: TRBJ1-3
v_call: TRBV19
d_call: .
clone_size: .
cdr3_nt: TGTGCCAGTAGTATTCGTAGGAGCTCTGGAAACACCATATATTTT
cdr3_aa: CASSIRRSSGNTIYF

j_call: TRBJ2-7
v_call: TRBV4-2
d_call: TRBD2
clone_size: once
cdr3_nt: TGTGCCAGCAGCCGAGTACTAGCGGGAGCCTACGAGCAGTACTTC
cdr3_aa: CASSRVLAGAYEQYF

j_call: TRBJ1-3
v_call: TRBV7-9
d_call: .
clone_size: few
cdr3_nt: TGTGCCAGCAGCTTATCGGAATCGACTTTCTCTGGAAACACCATATATTTT
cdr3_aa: CASSLSESTFSGNTIYF